Below are 28 T cell receptor beta chains sequenced from a single sample in a study of blood T cell repertoires in COVID-19. The table came from immunoSEQ multiplex PCR; TCRdb's copy has only in-frame clones and leaves some out. The profile shows under 450,000 clones, over 80% of them singletons. Material for sequencing was PBMCs or T cells enriched from blood (not recorded which). Source of these receptors: a woman in her forties or fifties who had recovered from COVID-19.

The V gene is TRBV5-1, the J gene TRBJ2-5, with D unresolved. CDR3 length equals 13 residues. Trimming stripped 4 bases from V and 1 base from J, with 8 bases between. The germline gives CDR1 SGHRS, CDR2 YFSETQ. CDR3 in amino acids: CASSIPGQETQYF. The CDR3 DNA reads TGCGCCAGCAGCATTCCAGGCCAAGAGACCCAGTACTTC. The whole variable domain, remainder taken from reference TRBV5-1 and TRBJ2-5, is KAGVTQTPRYLIKTRGQQVTLSCSPISGHRSVSWYQQTPGQGLQFLFEYFSETQRNKGNFPGRFSGRQFSNSRSEMNVSTLELGDSALYLCASSIPGQETQYFGPGTRLLVL.

The J gene is TRBJ1-5, the V gene TRBV18; TRBD1 matches 7 bases. The germline CDR1 and CDR2 sequences are KGHSH and LQKENI. V lost 9 bases to trimming and J lost 2 bases; unmatched junction nucleotides: 4. This CDR3 comprises 13 residues. CDR3 bases: TGTGCCAGTCACACAGGGGGCAATCAGCCCCAGCATTTT. This translates into CASHTGGNQPQHF. The full variable domain, in which reference TRBV18 and TRBJ1-5 provide the parts outside the CDR3, is NAGVMQNPRHLVRRRGQEARLRCSPMKGHSHVYWYRQLPEEGLKFMVYLQKENIIDESGMPKERFSAEFPKEGPSILRIQQVVRGDSAAYFCASHTGGNQPQHFGDGTRLSIL.

The chain couples TRBV4-3 to TRBJ2-1; 10 bases are shared with TRBD2. V shed 3 bases and J 4 bases; nucleotides not matched to a gene: 9. This CDR3 spans 17 amino acids. The V gene's germline CDR1 is LGHNA and CDR2 YSLEER. The CDR3 coding sequence is TGCGCCAGCAGCCAGCGACTAGCGGGCACCATTTACAATGAGCAGTTCTTC. This gives the protein CASSQRLAGTIYNEQFF.

The chain is built from TRBV19 and TRBJ1-2; unclear D gene. This CDR3 has 13 residues. Germline V gene data show CDR1 as LNHDA and CDR2 as SQIVND (reference sequence). V lost 5 bases and J 8 bases, leaving 15 bases between the germline ends. The CDR3 DNA sequence: TGTGCCAGTAGTTCTTCATTAGCGGACGGCTACACCTTC. Its protein product is CASSSSLADGYTF.

The rearrangement links TRBV25-1 to TRBJ1-1; D is unclear. Germline V gene data show CDR1 as MGHDK and CDR2 as SYGVNS. Trimming stripped 4 bases from V and 8 bases from J, with 17 bases between. CDR3 length equals 14 residues. The CDR3 nucleotides read TGTGCCAGCAGTGCTAAATCTGGCGGGAGAGAAGCTTTCTTT. Protein: CASSAKSGGREAFF.

CDR3 region: CASSQDVLNTEAFF. DNA for the CDR3: TGCGCCAGCAGCCAAGACGTTCTGAACACTGAAGCTTTCTTT. The V gene is TRBV4-3, the J gene TRBJ1-1; no reliable D call. The ends were cut back, 0 bases at V and 0 bases at J, with 5 bases in the middle. Germline V gene data show CDR1 as LGHNA and CDR2 as YSLEER. This CDR3 contains 14 residues.

The genes are TRBV7-2 and TRBJ1-1; D gene ambiguous. In germline, CDR1 is SGHTA, CDR2 FQGNSA. V lost 3 bases and J lost 6, with 11 bases in between. The CDR3 runs to 13 residues. The CDR3 coding sequence is TGTGCCAGCAGCTTTAAAAGGAGTTCTGAAGCTTTCTTT. This translates into CASSFKRSSEAFF.

This chain links TRBV7-9 with TRBJ2-5; D gene unclear. Trimming took 5 bases from V and 5 from J, leaving 6 bases between them. Germline CDR1 reads SEHNR; CDR2 reads FQNEAQ (reference sequence). This CDR3 has 11 amino acids. CDR3 sequence (DNA): TGTGCCAGCAGCGGGCCCGAGACCCAGTACTTC. Its protein product is CASSGPETQYF.

V gene TRBV6-6 combines with J gene TRBJ1-3; D gene unclear. From germline, CDR1 is MNHNY and CDR2 SVGAGI (reference sequence). There are 14 residues in the CDR3. Trimming took 5 bases from V and 4 from J, leaving 12 bases between them. CDR3 bases: TGTGCCAGCAGTCCGTCCGGAGGGGGAAACACCATATATTTT. Translation gives CASSPSGGGNTIYF.

The chain couples TRBV11-2 to TRBJ2-7; D gene ambiguous. The germline V gene encodes CDR1 SGHAT and CDR2 FQNNGV. The CDR3 sequence is 12 residues long. The ends were cut back, 5 bases at V and 5 bases at J, with 10 bases in the middle. The CDR3 reads CASSPAVDEQYF. DNA of the CDR3: TGTGCCAGCAGCCCCGCGGTGGACGAGCAGTACTTC.

The rearrangement links TRBV5-4 to TRBJ1-4; D remains unclear. V lost 2 bases to trimming and J lost 5 bases, with 13 bases between them. This CDR3 has 15 amino acids. Germline lookup yields CDR1 SGHNT and CDR2 YYREEE (reference sequence). For the CDR3, the DNA is TGTGCCAGCAGCTTTGCACCGAGTTTAAATGAAAAACTGTTTTTT. This codes for CASSFAPSLNEKLFF.

The chain uses TRBV11-2 and TRBJ2-1, with 11 positions matching TRBD2. CDR1 SGHAT and CDR2 FQNNGV come from the germline V gene. The CDR3 has 17 amino acids. Unmatched junction bases numbered 14, after V lost 5 bases and J lost 8 bases. CDR3 nucleotides: TGTGCCAGCAGCCCCACACCGACTAGCGGGAAAGGCGATGAGCAGTTCTTC. It is translated as CASSPTPTSGKGDEQFF. Full variable domain (outside the CDR3, taken from reference TRBV11-2 and TRBJ2-1): EAGVAQSPRYKIIEKRQSVAFWCNPISGHATLYWYQQILGQGPKLLIQFQNNGVVDDSQLPKDRFSAERLKGVDSTLKIQPAKLEDSAVYLCASSPTPTSGKGDEQFFGPGTRLTVL.

The J gene is TRBJ1-3, the V gene TRBV29-1; no definite D call. There are 14 residues in the CDR3. Between the trimmed V and J ends, which lost 0 bases and 4 bases, there was a span of 10 bases. Germline CDR1 is SQVTM and CDR2 is ANQGSEA. CDR3 residues: CSVEDLGVGNTIYF. CDR3 in DNA: TGCAGCGTTGAAGATCTCGGGGTCGGAAACACCATATATTTT.

The count of this clone is one. The chain combines TRBV2 with TRBJ2-7, with TRBD1 identical over 11 bases. The CDR3 spans 14 residues. The germline gives CDR1 SNHLY, CDR2 FYNNEI. J was trimmed by 4 bases and V by 4 bases; bases with no gene match: 3. The CDR3 reads CASSGGQGVYEQYF. The CDR3 DNA reads TGTGCCAGCAGTGGGGGACAGGGGGTTTACGAGCAGTACTTC.

The chain recombines TRBV28 with TRBJ1-5; D call uncertain. The CDR3 is 18 residues long. V dropped 4 bases and J dropped 1 base, with 20 bases sitting between them. Per the germline V gene, CDR1 is MDHEN and CDR2 is SYDVKM. Here the CDR3 DNA reads TGTGCCAGCAGTTCACGAGAAGTATTAGGGAGAAGCAATCAGCCCCAGCATTTT. It is translated as CASSSREVLGRSNQPQHF.

The V call is TRBV19, the J call TRBJ1-5; a possible D gene is TRBD1 (5 bases). This CDR3 contains 14 residues. Germline values: CDR1 LNHDA, CDR2 SQIVND (reference sequence). Trimming removed 2 bases at V and 5 bases at J, with 10 bases between. CDR3 bases: TGTGCCAGTAGTATACTGACAGCAGATCAGCCCCAGCATTTT. Protein product: CASSILTADQPQHF.

This chain joins TRBV7-3 and TRBJ2-1; 10 bases agree with TRBD2. The junction had 4 bases not matched to a gene; V was cut back by 5 bases and J by 0 bases. This CDR3 has 16 amino acids. Germline loops: CDR1 SGHTA, CDR2 FQGTGA. In DNA, the CDR3 is TGTGCCAGCAGCCCCGGACTAGCGGACTCCTACAATGAGCAGTTCTTC. Its protein is CASSPGLADSYNEQFF.

The V and J genes are TRBV9 and TRBJ2-3, with 11 bases lining up with TRBD2. The CDR3 length is 18 residues. CDR1 and CDR2 (germline): SGDLS, YYNGEE. With 0 bases clipped from V and 2 bases from J, the junction kept 8 bases outside the gene matches. The DNA of the CDR3 is TGTGCCAGCAGCGTAGTTAGCGGGGGGGCCGTGTCCACAGATACGCAGTATTTT. Its translation is CASSVVSGGAVSTDTQYF.

This clone was seen just once. The gene calls are TRBV7-3 and TRBJ1-1; unclear D gene. V lost 4 bases to trimming and J lost 0 bases, with 6 bases between them. Germline V lookup: CDR1 SGHTA, CDR2 FQGTGA. The CDR3 runs 13 residues. CDR3: CASSSSLNTEAFF. The CDR3 coding sequence is TGTGCCAGCAGCTCCAGTTTGAACACTGAAGCTTTCTTT.

This sequence joins TRBV3-1 (or the pseudogene TRBV3-2) and TRBJ2-1; 14 nucleotides agree with TRBD2. Germline-derived CDR1 and CDR2 are LGHDT and YNNKEL (reference sequence). V was clipped by 1 base and J by 8 bases; unmatched bases: 4. This CDR3 is 16 amino acids long. CDR3 residues: CASSQGGLAGVYEQFF. CDR3 bases: TGTGCCAGCAGCCAAGGGGGACTAGCGGGAGTCTATGAGCAGTTCTTC.

This clone was counted a few times. The rearrangement joins TRBV27 to TRBJ1-5; maybe TRBD1 (6 bases). The germline V gene has CDR1 MNHEY and CDR2 SMNVEV (reference sequence). Trimming cost V 6 bases and J 8 bases, with 26 bases left between them. The CDR3 consists of 17 residues. CDR3 DNA: TGTGCCAGCAGCCAAAACCGCCAGGGGCTCCGCTTTAAGCCCCAGCATTTT. Encoded protein: CASSQNRQGLRFKPQHF.

V and J are TRBV4-1 and TRBJ2-1, with 13 bases lining up with TRBD2. CDR1 and CDR2 from the germline V gene are MGHRA and YSYEKL. The CDR3 runs to 16 residues. V trimming: 6 bases; J trimming: 3 bases; junction bases outside the gene matches: 5. In DNA, the CDR3 is TGCGCCAGCAGACTAGCGGGAGGGCTCGACTACAATGAGCAGTTCTTC. It specifies CASRLAGGLDYNEQFF.

The chain is built from TRBV3-1 (or the pseudogene TRBV3-2) and TRBJ2-2, with D tentatively TRBD1 (5 bases). The germline CDR1 and CDR2 sequences are LGHDT and YNNKEL (reference sequence). CDR3 length equals 15 residues. V lost 5 bases and J 6 bases, leaving 16 bases between the germline ends. CDR3 bases: TGTGCCAGCAGCACCCACTTCCAGGGTTCCGGGGAGCTGTTTTTT. Its protein product is CASSTHFQGSGELFF.

This clone was seen a single time. The chain links TRBV19 to TRBJ1-3, with 7 nucleotides matching TRBD1. The CDR3 totals 14 residues. The trim removed 7 bases at V and 5 bases at J, leaving 8 bases unmatched. The germline V gene has CDR1 LNHDA and CDR2 SQIVND (reference sequence). CDR3 residues: CASNPTGNRNTIYF. The CDR3 nucleotides are TGTGCCAGTAACCCGACAGGGAATCGAAACACCATATATTTT.

The V and J genes are TRBV19 and TRBJ1-5; TRBD1 agrees at 7 bases. V shed 7 bases and J 7 bases; nucleotides not matched to a gene: 10. The length of the CDR3 is 14 residues. Germline V gives CDR1 LNHDA, CDR2 SQIVND (reference sequence). The CDR3 sequence is CASNDREIRQPQHF. The CDR3 bases are TGTGCCAGTAATGACAGGGAAATCAGACAGCCCCAGCATTTT.

The CDR3 DNA sequence: TGTGCCAGCAGTTCTCCGACAGCTAACTATGGCTACACCTTC. Encoded protein: CASSSPTANYGYTF. The chain has TRBV7-9 and TRBJ1-2, with a tentative D call TRBD1 (5 bases). The CDR3 consists of 14 residues. V lost 6 bases and J lost 0, with 11 bases in between. The V gene's germline CDR1 is SEHNR and CDR2 FQNEAQ (reference sequence).

The rearrangement links TRBV3-1 (or the pseudogene TRBV3-2) to TRBJ1-1, with D possibly being TRBD1 (6 bases). There are 15 residues in the CDR3. In germline, CDR1 is LGHDT, CDR2 YNNKEL (reference sequence). V lost 1 base, J lost 10 bases, and 19 bases lay in between. The CDR3 nucleotides are TGTGCCAGCAGCCAAGTCGGGGGGGGCGTATTGGGAGCTTTCTTT. It yields the protein CASSQVGGGVLGAFF.

This clone was observed at least ten times. The genes are TRBV7-3 and TRBJ2-1; TRBD2 is a possible D gene (6 bases). Germline values: CDR1 SGHTA, CDR2 FQGTGA. Trimming shortened V by 5 bases and J by 0 bases, and 20 bases separated the two germline ends. This CDR3 spans 18 amino acids. CDR3 in DNA: TGTGCCAGCAGCCCCCAGGGTTCGGGAGCGGGCTCCTACAATGAGCAGTTCTTC. It specifies CASSPQGSGAGSYNEQFF.